The rows below give T cell receptor beta chains drawn from one sample of a study of blood T cells in healthy people across ages. MiXCR was run by TCRdb on the 5' RACE reads, yielding one entry per CDR3 protein. Of about 1.4 million distinct CDR3 sequences in the sample, 59% are singletons; the top ten hold over 5.5%. The sample was blood. These receptors were taken from a man between 18 and 29 years old in good health. Each CDR3 is given with its conserved first and last residue. Fields, in order: J gene, V gene, D gene, clone size, CDR3 protein, CDR3 DNA. A D gene is named only where the DNA matches it firmly. Not every row has a clone size; where given, it reads once, few, many or a size class.

J gene: TRBJ2-7; V gene: TRBV5-1; D gene: TRBD1; clone size: NA; CDR3 protein: CASSLLAGGGNEQYF; CDR3 DNA: TGCGCCAGCAGCTTGCTGGCAGGGGGCGGGAACGAGCAGTACTTC
J gene: TRBJ2-7; V gene: TRBV15; D gene: NA; clone size: NA; CDR3 protein: CATSRVRDTAYEQYF; CDR3 DNA: TGTGCCACCAGCAGAGTCCGAGACACAGCCTACGAGCAGTACTTC
J gene: TRBJ2-3; V gene: TRBV20-1; D gene: NA; clone size: NA; CDR3 protein: CSARTSNTDTQYF; CDR3 DNA: TGCAGTGCTAGAACTAGCAACACAGATACGCAGTATTTT
J gene: TRBJ2-5; V gene: TRBV6-2/TRBV6-3; D gene: NA; clone size: NA; CDR3 protein: CASSYVRETQYF; CDR3 DNA: TGTGCCAGCAGTTACGTTCGGGAGACCCAGTACTTC
J gene: TRBJ2-1; V gene: TRBV29-1; D gene: NA; clone size: once; CDR3 protein: CSAPGRADYNEQFF; CDR3 DNA: TGCAGCGCCCCGGGACGAGCGGACTACAATGAGCAGTTCTTC
J gene: TRBJ2-3; V gene: TRBV2; D gene: NA; clone size: few; CDR3 protein: CASSVVGYEDTQYF; CDR3 DNA: TGTGCCAGCAGTGTGGTGGGGTACGAGGATACGCAGTATTTT
J gene: TRBJ2-5; V gene: TRBV29-1; D gene: NA; clone size: NA; CDR3 protein: CSVGGPETQYF; CDR3 DNA: TGCAGCGTTGGAGGGCCAGAGACCCAGTACTTC
J gene: TRBJ2-1; V gene: TRBV24-1; D gene: NA; clone size: few; CDR3 protein: CATSDPRDASYNEQFF; CDR3 DNA: TGTGCCACCAGTGATCCCCGGGACGCTTCCTACAATGAGCAGTTCTTC
J gene: TRBJ1-2; V gene: TRBV7-9; D gene: TRBD1; clone size: NA; CDR3 protein: CASSQDRYHGYTF; CDR3 DNA: TGTGCCAGCAGCCAGGACAGGTACCATGGCTACACCTTC
J gene: TRBJ1-1; V gene: TRBV4-2; D gene: TRBD1; clone size: NA; CDR3 protein: CASSQAVQGAVSTEAFF; CDR3 DNA: TGTGCCAGCAGCCAAGCGGTCCAGGGGGCTGTGAGCACTGAAGCTTTCTTT
J gene: TRBJ2-7; V gene: TRBV4-1; D gene: NA; clone size: NA; CDR3 protein: CASSQGLGDTYEQYF; CDR3 DNA: TGCGCCAGCAGCCAAGGACTAGGAGACACCTACGAGCAGTACTTC
J gene: TRBJ2-1; V gene: TRBV4-1; D gene: TRBD2; clone size: NA; CDR3 protein: CASSQVSLAYNEQFF; CDR3 DNA: TGCGCCAGCAGCCAAGTTTCACTAGCGTACAATGAGCAGTTCTTC
J gene: TRBJ2-7; V gene: TRBV29-1; D gene: TRBD1; clone size: NA; CDR3 protein: CSVTTGFYEQYF; CDR3 DNA: TGCAGCGTAACGACAGGGTTCTACGAGCAGTACTTC
J gene: TRBJ2-3; V gene: TRBV2; D gene: TRBD2; clone size: NA; CDR3 protein: CASATSGAGDTQYF; CDR3 DNA: TGTGCCAGCGCGACTAGCGGGGCTGGAGATACGCAGTATTTT
J gene: TRBJ1-1; V gene: TRBV29-1; D gene: NA; clone size: NA; CDR3 protein: CSVDLEGKASFF; CDR3 DNA: TGCAGCGTTGATCTAGAAGGGAAGGCGTCTTTCTTT
J gene: TRBJ1-6; V gene: TRBV20-1; D gene: NA; clone size: NA; CDR3 protein: CSAPVSGSMISPLHF; CDR3 DNA: TGCAGTGCTCCCGTCTCAGGGAGTATGATTTCACCCCTCCACTTT
J gene: TRBJ2-1; V gene: TRBV9; D gene: TRBD1; clone size: once; CDR3 protein: CASSVRDRAINEQFF; CDR3 DNA: TGTGCCAGCAGCGTGCGGGACAGGGCTATTAATGAGCAGTTCTTC
J gene: TRBJ2-1; V gene: TRBV5-5; D gene: NA; clone size: few; CDR3 protein: CASSFGRGKNNEQFF; CDR3 DNA: TGTGCCAGCAGCTTCGGCAGAGGGAAGAACAATGAGCAGTTCTTC
J gene: TRBJ2-7; V gene: TRBV7-2; D gene: TRBD2; clone size: NA; CDR3 protein: CASSRDYSSYEQYF; CDR3 DNA: TGTGCCAGCAGCCGGGACTACAGCTCCTACGAGCAGTACTTC
J gene: TRBJ1-1; V gene: TRBV3-1; D gene: NA; clone size: NA; CDR3 protein: CASSRRLPQENTEAFF; CDR3 DNA: TGTGCCAGCAGCCGAAGGTTGCCCCAGGAGAACACTGAAGCTTTCTTT
J gene: TRBJ2-7; V gene: TRBV29-1; D gene: NA; clone size: NA; CDR3 protein: CSVYWTPSSEQYF; CDR3 DNA: TGCAGCGTTTACTGGACCCCATCCTCCGAGCAGTACTTC
J gene: TRBJ1-2; V gene: TRBV3-1; D gene: NA; clone size: once; CDR3 protein: CASSQVAANYGYTF; CDR3 DNA: TGTGCCAGCAGCCAAGTGGCGGCAAACTATGGCTACACCTTC
J gene: TRBJ2-1; V gene: TRBV7-9; D gene: TRBD2; clone size: few; CDR3 protein: CASSLRLAANNEQFF; CDR3 DNA: TGTGCCAGCAGCTTAAGACTAGCGGCTAACAATGAGCAGTTCTTC
J gene: TRBJ1-5; V gene: TRBV12-3/TRBV12-4; D gene: NA; clone size: NA; CDR3 protein: CASSLNTGFQPQHF; CDR3 DNA: TGTGCCAGCAGTTTAAATACAGGGTTTCAGCCCCAGCATTTT